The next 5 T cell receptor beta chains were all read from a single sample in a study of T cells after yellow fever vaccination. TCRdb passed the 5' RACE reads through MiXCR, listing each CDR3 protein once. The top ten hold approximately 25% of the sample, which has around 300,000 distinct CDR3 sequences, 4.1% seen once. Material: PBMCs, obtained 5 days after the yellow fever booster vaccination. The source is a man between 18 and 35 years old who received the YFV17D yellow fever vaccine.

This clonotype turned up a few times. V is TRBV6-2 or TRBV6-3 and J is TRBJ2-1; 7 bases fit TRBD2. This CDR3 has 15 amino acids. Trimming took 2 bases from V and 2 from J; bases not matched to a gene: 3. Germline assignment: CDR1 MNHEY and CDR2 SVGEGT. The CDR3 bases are TGTGCCAGCAGTTACAGCGGGGAAGCCTACAATGAGCAGTTCTTC. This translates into CASSYSGEAYNEQFF.

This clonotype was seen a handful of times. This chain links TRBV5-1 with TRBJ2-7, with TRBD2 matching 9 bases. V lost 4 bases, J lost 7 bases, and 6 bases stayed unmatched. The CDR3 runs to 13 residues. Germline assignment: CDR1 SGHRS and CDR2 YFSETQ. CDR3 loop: CASSRSGGGEQYV. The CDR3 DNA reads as TGCGCCAGCAGCCGTAGCGGGGGCGGTGAGCAGTACGTC.

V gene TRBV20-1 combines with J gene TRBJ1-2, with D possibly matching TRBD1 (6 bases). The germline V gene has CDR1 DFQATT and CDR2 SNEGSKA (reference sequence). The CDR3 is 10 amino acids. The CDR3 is CIYRGAGYTF. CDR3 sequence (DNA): TGCATCTATCGGGGGGCTGGCTACACCTTC.

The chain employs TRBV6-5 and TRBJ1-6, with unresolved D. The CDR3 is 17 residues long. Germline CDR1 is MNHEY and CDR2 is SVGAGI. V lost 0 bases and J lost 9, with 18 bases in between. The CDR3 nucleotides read TGTGCCAGCAGTTACTCGTCTCCCAGGACGCCTCGTTCACCCCTCCACTTT. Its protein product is CASSYSSPRTPRSPLHF.

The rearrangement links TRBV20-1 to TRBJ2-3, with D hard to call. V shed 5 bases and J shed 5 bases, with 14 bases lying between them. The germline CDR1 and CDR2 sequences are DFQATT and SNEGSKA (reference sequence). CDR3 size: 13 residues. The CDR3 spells CSAFISEEDTQYF. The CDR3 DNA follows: TGCAGTGCTTTCATCTCCGAGGAAGATACGCAGTATTTT.